The T cell receptor beta chain under discussion was sequenced for a study of human T cells and chemical hapten exposure. Background on the study: Patients, largely female, had alopecia areata, totalis or universalis. Small discrepancies in pooled library volume mainly accounted for the varying TCR yields per sample.

TCRdb reprocessed the RACE reads with MiXCR, giving one entry per CDR3 protein. In the table there are tens of thousands of distinct CDR3 sequences, 9.5% to 15% of which are singletons. This sample's time point: pre-sensitization, week 0. The treatment was: therapeutic diphenylcyclopropenone sensitization with weekly scalp DPC. The material sequenced was whole blood, taken in connection with sensitization to the hapten diphenylcyclopropenone (DPC). This TCR derives from a woman in her 30s with alopecia areata. Some clones in this sample may be carry-over from other donors' samples.

The CDR3 region is CASSPGESVAKNIQYF. The CDR3 DNA follows: TGTGCCAGCAGCCCCGGGGAAAGTGTAGCCAAAAACATTCAGTACTTC. The chain is built from TRBV7-8 and TRBJ2-4, with D possibly being TRBD2 (5 bases). The CDR3 extends over 16 amino acids. The germline V gene encodes CDR1 SGHVS and CDR2 FQNEAQ. Trimming took off 5 bases at V and 0 bases at J, with 14 bases between the two ends.